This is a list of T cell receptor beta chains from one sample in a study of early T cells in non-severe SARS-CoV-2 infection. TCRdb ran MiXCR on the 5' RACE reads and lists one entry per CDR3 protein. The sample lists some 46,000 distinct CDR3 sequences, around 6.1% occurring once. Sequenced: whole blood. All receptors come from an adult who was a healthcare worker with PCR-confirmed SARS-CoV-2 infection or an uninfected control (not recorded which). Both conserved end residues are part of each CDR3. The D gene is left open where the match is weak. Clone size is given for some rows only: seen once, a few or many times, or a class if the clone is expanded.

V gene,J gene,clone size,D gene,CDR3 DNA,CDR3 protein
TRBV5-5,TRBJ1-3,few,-,TGTGCCAGCAGCTTGGTGCATGTTTTCTCTGGAAACACCATATATTTT,CASSLVHVFSGNTIYF
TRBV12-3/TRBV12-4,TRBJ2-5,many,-,TGTGCCAGCAGGTGGGAGGACGAGACCCAGTACTTC,CASRWEDETQYF
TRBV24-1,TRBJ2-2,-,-,TGTGCCACCAGTGATATTTCCGTGGGCAGGGGAACCGGGGAGCTGTTTTTT,CATSDISVGRGTGELFF
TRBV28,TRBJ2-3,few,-,TGTGCCAGCATGTTGCCCCTAGCAGGCACAGATACGCAGTATTTT,CASMLPLAGTDTQYF
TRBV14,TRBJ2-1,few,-,TGTGCCAGCAGCCTCATCGGGGGAGCTTACAATGAGCAGTTCTTC,CASSLIGGAYNEQFF
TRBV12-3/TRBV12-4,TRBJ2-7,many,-,TGTGCCAGCAGTTTAAACGGACCCTACGAGCAGTACTTC,CASSLNGPYEQYF
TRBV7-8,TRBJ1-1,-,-,TGTGCCAGCAGCATATTGGGCAGCCTTATGAACACTGAAGCTTTCTTT,CASSILGSLMNTEAFF
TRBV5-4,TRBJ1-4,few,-,TGTGCCAGCAGCCAAAGATACACAGGGCGGGAGAATGAAAAACTGTTTTTT,CASSQRYTGRENEKLFF
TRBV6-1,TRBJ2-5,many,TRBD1,TGTGCCAGCAGTGAAACCGGGACAGGGGGCTCGAAGACCCAGTACTTC,CASSETGTGGSKTQYF
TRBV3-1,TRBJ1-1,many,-,TGTGCCAGCCAACAGGGTACTGCTGAAGCTTTCTTT,CASQQGTAEAFF
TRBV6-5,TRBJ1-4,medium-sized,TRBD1,TGTGCCAGCAGTACTCCGGCAGGGGGTAATGAAAAACTGTTTTTT,CASSTPAGGNEKLFF
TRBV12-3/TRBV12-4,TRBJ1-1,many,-,TGTGCCAGCAGTGTAACAGGGTTGAACACTGAAGCTTTCTTT,CASSVTGLNTEAFF
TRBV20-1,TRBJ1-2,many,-,TGCAGTGCTAGAGATATGGGGGTCCTCTATGGCTACACCTTC,CSARDMGVLYGYTF
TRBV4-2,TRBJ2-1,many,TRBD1,TGTGCCAGCAGCCAGGATCCGGGACAGTCCTACAATGAGCAGTTCTTC,CASSQDPGQSYNEQFF
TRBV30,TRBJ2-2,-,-,TGTGCCTGGAGTGTAGGCGCAGACGGGGAGCTGTTTTTT,CAWSVGADGELFF
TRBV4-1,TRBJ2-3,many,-,TGCGCCAGCAGCCAAGATTGGGGGGGGCACAACACAGATACGCAGTATTTT,CASSQDWGGHNTDTQYF
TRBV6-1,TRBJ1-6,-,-,TGTGCCAGCAGTGAAAGTGGCTATAATTCACCCCTCCATTTT,CASSESGYNSPLHF
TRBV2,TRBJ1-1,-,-,TGTGCCAGCAATAGAGAAGGGACGGAGAACACTGAAGCTTTCTTT,CASNREGTENTEAFF
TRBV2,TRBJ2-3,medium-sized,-,TGTGCCAGCAGGCAAGGGGGGTTGGCAGATACGCAGTATTTT,CASRQGGLADTQYF
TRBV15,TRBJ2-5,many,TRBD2,TGTGCCACCAGAAGACTAGCGGAAGAGACCCAGTACTTC,CATRRLAEETQYF
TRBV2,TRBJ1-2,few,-,TGTGCCAGCAGTTCGACTCCTAACTATGGCTACACCTTC,CASSSTPNYGYTF
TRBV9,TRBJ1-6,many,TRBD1,TGTGCCAGCAGCGCCCTCCCCGGACAGGGGGCACCCCTCCACTTT,CASSALPGQGAPLHF
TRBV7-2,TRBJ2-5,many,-,TGTGCCAGCAGCCCAGGGAAAGAGACCCAGTACTTC,CASSPGKETQYF
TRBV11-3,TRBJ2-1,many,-,TGTGCCAGCAGCCACAACGTCCGGGGCGGCAATGAGCAGTTCTTC,CASSHNVRGGNEQFF
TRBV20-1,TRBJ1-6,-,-,TGCAGTGCTAGAGATCGACGGGGAACCTATAATTCACCCCTCCACTTT,CSARDRRGTYNSPLHF
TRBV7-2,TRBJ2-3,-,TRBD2,TGTGCCACTACGGGACTAGCGGGGAGAAAAAACACAGATACGCAGTATTTT,CATTGLAGRKNTDTQYF